Following are 2 T cell receptor beta chains from one sample sequenced in a study of neurological immune-mediated disorders. TCRdb re-called the 5' RACE reads with MiXCR, one entry per CDR3 protein. The sample has about 38,000 distinct CDR3 sequences, roughly 5% seen once. Sequencing used CD4+ T cells from blood. The receptors were gathered from a man between 18 and 29 years old in good health.

The sample holds many counts of this clonotype. The chain joins TRBV4-3 to TRBJ1-2; 7 bases match TRBD1. The V gene's germline CDR1 is LGHNA and CDR2 YSLEER. J was trimmed by 4 bases and V by 4 bases; bases with no gene match: 9. The CDR3 is 15 residues long. The CDR3 DNA sequence: TGCGCCAGCAGCCCTTCAGGGGGGAACCTCTATGGCTACACCTTC. Protein: CASSPSGGNLYGYTF.

This clonotype came up many times. The chain couples TRBV6-2 or TRBV6-3 to TRBJ1-5; D not resolved. Germline V gene data show CDR1 as MNHEY and CDR2 as SVGEGT. This CDR3 spans 14 amino acids. Trimming took off 0 bases at V and 4 bases at J, with 7 bases between the two ends. CDR3 bases: TGTGCCAGCAGTTACTCAATGGCAAATCAGCCCCAGCATTTT. Translated: CASSYSMANQPQHF.